Listed here is a single T cell receptor (beta chain). Its antigen is not known. This specimen belongs to a study of CD8+CD57+ T cells in acquired aplastic anemia. Study-wide context: Mean DNA quantity obtained from sorted CD4+ and CD8+ cells was about 3.5 ug.

CD8+CD57+ cell expansion, shown by flow cytometry, had occurred in the patients selected for sequencing. The germline gives CDR1 SGHTA, CDR2 FQGNSA. The CDR3 extends over 14 amino acids. V was cut by 0 bases and J by 11 bases, with 11 bases left in between. TCR beta VDJ and CDR3 profiling used genomic DNA as template. Each CDR3 protein is one row after TCRdb ran MiXCR on the reads. This sample has 150,000 or so distinct CDR3 sequences, with 45% to 55% found just once. Study outcomes and limitations: There were over 25 CD8+ CDR3 sequences that occurred in both patients and controls. Between patients and controls, CD8+ Simpson's diversity did not vary significantly.

The clonotype was recovered from a human donor with aplastic anemia. V gene TRBV7-2 combines with J gene TRBJ1-6; TRBD1 might be the D (6 bases). The specimen was sorted CD4+, CD8+, or CD8+CD57+ T cells (not recorded which) from PBMCs. The CDR3 protein is CASSLARQGPPLHF. The CDR3, as DNA: TGTGCCAGCAGCTTAGCCCGGCAGGGGCCACCCCTCCACTTT.